Below, 22 T cell receptor beta chains from the same sample are listed, as sequenced in a study of OX40 agonist ivuxolimab in advanced cancers. Libraries were made using the immunoSEQ multiplex PCR assay. This is the immuneACCESS table as TCRdb keeps it, with only in-frame sequences that have V and J called. A part of the clones is gone; compared with another copy, unresolved V genes explain less than half, and the rest is unexplained. Counted in this sample were approximately 70,000 clones; about 91% of them appeared once. The top ten clonotypes cover around 0.56% of the sample. The sequences come from CD4+ or CD8+ T cells sorted from blood, collected in a trial of the OX40 agonist ivuxolimab. The receptors were gathered from an adult with an advanced solid tumor such as melanoma, head and neck, liver or kidney cancer.

The chain has TRBV19 and TRBJ1-5, with D unclear. The CDR3 is 15 amino acids. The V end was cut by 6 bases, the J end by 3 bases, with 15 bases between. In germline, CDR1 is LNHDA, CDR2 SQIVND (reference sequence). The CDR3 DNA reads as TGTGCCAGTAGAAGCCCCAACCGGGACAATCAGCCCCAGCATTTT. Its protein is CASRSPNRDNQPQHF. Together with reference TRBV19 and TRBJ1-5, the CDR3 gives the full variable domain: DGGITQSPKYLFRKEGQNVTLSCEQNLNHDAMYWYRQDPGQGLRLIYYSQIVNDFQKGDIAEGYSVSREKKESFPLTVTSAQKNPTAFYLCASRSPNRDNQPQHFGDGTRLSIL.

There are a few counts of this clone. V usage is TRBV19 and J usage is TRBJ1-2; D is unclear. The CDR3 is made up of 13 amino acids. Trimming pared 2 bases from V and 2 bases from J, leaving 6 bases between. CDR1 and CDR2 from the germline V gene are LNHDA and SQIVND (reference sequence). The CDR3: CASSISGNYGYTF. DNA of the CDR3: TGTGCCAGTAGTATAAGTGGGAACTATGGCTACACCTTC.

This chain connects TRBV18 to TRBJ2-2; 7 bases fit TRBD1. Trimming removed 6 bases from V and 6 bases from J; junction bases left unmatched: 10. The CDR3 has 15 amino acids. The germline gives CDR1 KGHSH, CDR2 LQKENI. The CDR3 sequence is CASSLRQGSAGELFF. In DNA form, the CDR3 reads TGTGCCAGCTCCCTCAGACAGGGCTCCGCCGGGGAGCTGTTTTTT.

This chain links TRBV7-9 with TRBJ1-1, with D perhaps TRBD1 (6 bases). Germline-derived CDR1 and CDR2 are SEHNR and FQNEAQ (reference sequence). Trimming pared 6 bases from V and 7 bases from J, leaving 12 bases between. The CDR3 is 12 amino acids. Written as DNA, the CDR3 is TGTGCCAGCAGACAGGGATGGGATGAAGCTTTCTTT. Protein sequence: CASRQGWDEAFF.

The chain uses TRBV7-9 and TRBJ2-1, with D maybe TRBD2 (6 bases). In germline, CDR1 is SEHNR, CDR2 FQNEAQ (reference sequence). V lost 4 bases and J lost 1, with 11 bases in between. This CDR3 contains 15 residues. CDR3 region: CASSWDFHSYNEQFF. The DNA for the CDR3 is TGTGCCAGCAGCTGGGACTTCCATTCCTACAATGAGCAGTTCTTC.

This clone was detected only a few times. V gene TRBV7-9 combines with J gene TRBJ2-5; no clear D gene. V lost 6 bases and J 1 base, leaving 6 bases between the germline ends. This CDR3 has 12 amino acids. Germline CDR1 and CDR2: SEHNR and FQNEAQ (reference sequence). The CDR3 coding sequence is TGTGCCAGCAGAACACGCCAAGAGACCCAGTACTTC. It specifies CASRTRQETQYF.

The chain joins TRBV5-4 to TRBJ2-1; 7 bases agree with TRBD1. Germline V gene sequence: CDR1 SGHNT, CDR2 YYREEE (reference sequence). V lost 4 bases and J lost 5; bases outside the gene matches: 3. The CDR3 has 13 residues. Here the CDR3 reads CASSIGQDNEQFF. Here the CDR3 DNA reads TGTGCCAGCAGCATTGGACAGGACAATGAGCAGTTCTTC. The entire variable domain, with the rest obtained from reference TRBV5-4 and TRBJ2-1, is as follows: ETGVTQSPTHLIKTRGQQVTLRCSSQSGHNTVSWYQQALGQGPQFIFQYYREEENGRGNFPPRFSGLQFPNYSSELNVNALELDDSALYLCASSIGQDNEQFFGPGTRLTVL.

The chain couples TRBV4-1 to TRBJ2-5; the match to TRBD1 covers 9 bases. The CDR3 runs to 15 residues. V was pared by 3 bases and J by 2 bases, with 4 bases of the junction left unmatched. Per germline, CDR1 MGHRA and CDR2 YSYEKL. The CDR3 DNA sequence: TGCGCCAGCAGCCAGGGACAGGGCGTTCAAGAGACCCAGTACTTC. Amino acids: CASSQGQGVQETQYF.

The chain links TRBV2 to TRBJ1-2; D might be TRBD1 (6 bases). V lost 5 bases, J lost 6 bases, and 19 bases lay in between. The germline CDR1 and CDR2 sequences are SNHLY and FYNNEI. The CDR3 consists of 15 residues. The CDR3 spells CASSTYRLQGDGYTF. DNA for the CDR3: TGTGCCAGCAGTACTTACAGGTTACAGGGAGATGGCTACACCTTC.

V usage is TRBV7-9 and J usage is TRBJ2-3, with 10 nucleotides matching TRBD2. With V trimmed by 2 bases and J by 5 bases, 4 bases remained unmatched. This CDR3 spans 15 amino acids. Germline V lookup: CDR1 SEHNR, CDR2 FQNEAQ (reference sequence). CDR3 protein: CASSLQAGGIDTQYF. The CDR3 bases are TGTGCCAGCAGCTTACAAGCGGGGGGGATAGATACGCAGTATTTT.

The rearrangement uses TRBV19 and TRBJ1-1, with TRBD1 matching 8 bases. Germline V gene sequence: CDR1 LNHDA, CDR2 SQIVND (reference sequence). The CDR3 contains 14 residues. The trim removed 11 bases at V and 4 bases at J, leaving 12 bases unmatched. CDR3 DNA sequence: TGTGCCGTCGGGGGCAGGGGGCCGGCCACTGAAGCTTTCTTT. Its translation: CAVGGRGPATEAFF. The entire variable domain, with the rest obtained from reference TRBV19 and TRBJ1-1, is as follows: DGGITQSPKYLFRKEGQNVTLSCEQNLNHDAMYWYRQDPGQGLRLIYYSQIVNDFQKGDIAEGYSVSREKKESFPLTVTSAQKNPTAFYLCAVGGRGPATEAFFGQGTRLTVV.

V usage is TRBV6-5 and J usage is TRBJ2-1; TRBD1 is a possible D gene (5 bases). Germline V lookup: CDR1 MNHEY, CDR2 SVGAGI. Deletions cut 0 bases from V and 9 bases from J, with 15 bases between. There are 15 residues in the CDR3. CDR3 DNA: TGTGCCAGCAGTTACTCGAGATATCCCGACAGTGAGCAGTTCTTC. As protein: CASSYSRYPDSEQFF.

This chain connects TRBV6-1 to TRBJ1-5; D unresolved. The germline V gene encodes CDR1 MNHNS and CDR2 SASEGT. The CDR3 runs 13 residues. V gave up 6 bases and J gave up 3 bases, with 9 bases separating them. The CDR3 here is CASRVSSNQPQHF. The CDR3 DNA reads as TGTGCCAGCAGGGTTTCCTCCAATCAGCCCCAGCATTTT.

The V call is TRBV4-1, the J call TRBJ1-4; TRBD1 aligns across 10 bases. CDR3 length equals 16 residues. J was trimmed by 1 base and V by 2 bases; bases with no gene match: 1. Germline-derived CDR1 and CDR2 are MGHRA and YSYEKL. CDR3 region: CASSQRTGGTNEKLFF. The CDR3 nucleotides read TGCGCCAGCAGCCAAAGGACAGGGGGAACTAATGAAAAACTGTTTTTT.

The rearrangement uses TRBV28 and TRBJ2-7; a possible D gene is TRBD2 (5 bases). The CDR3 is 13 amino acids. The germline V and J ends were trimmed by 8 bases and 4 bases, with 15 bases remaining between them. Per the germline V gene, CDR1 is MDHEN and CDR2 is SYDVKM. The CDR3 loop is CASLDWELYEQYF. For the CDR3, the DNA is TGTGCCAGCCTTGATTGGGAGCTTTACGAGCAGTACTTC.

The chain joins TRBV2 to TRBJ2-2, with 15 bases identical to TRBD2. The CDR3 sequence is 18 residues long. Germline lookup yields CDR1 SNHLY and CDR2 FYNNEI. V lost 7 bases to trimming and J lost 1 base; unmatched junction nucleotides: 7. The CDR3 sequence is CASTDGLAGGRNTGELFF. As DNA, the CDR3 is TGTGCCAGCACCGATGGACTAGCGGGGGGGAGGAACACCGGGGAGCTGTTTTTT.

The chain recombines TRBV5-1 with TRBJ2-3, with TRBD1 identical over 7 bases. The length of the CDR3 is 15 residues. V dropped 0 bases and J dropped 4; count of bases not matched to a gene: 5. CDR1 is SGHRS and CDR2 is YFSETQ in the germline V gene. CDR3 residues: CASSLVDRAADTQYF. CDR3 nucleotides: TGCGCCAGCAGCTTGGTAGACAGGGCGGCAGATACGCAGTATTTT. Filled out from reference TRBV5-1 and TRBJ2-3, the complete variable domain reads KAGVTQTPRYLIKTRGQQVTLSCSPISGHRSVSWYQQTPGQGLQFLFEYFSETQRNKGNFPGRFSGRQFSNSRSEMNVSTLELGDSALYLCASSLVDRAADTQYFGPGTRLTVL.

Concerning this clone: The sample carries other DNA sequences with the same CDR3. The chain recombines TRBV6-1 with TRBJ1-6, with 7 bases matching TRBD1. This CDR3 contains 15 residues. Germline CDR1 MNHNS, CDR2 SASEGT. V trimming: 7 bases; J trimming: 7 bases; junction bases outside the gene matches: 10. CDR3: CASTERGPGNSPLHF. The CDR3 coding sequence is TGTGCCAGCACCGAAAGGGGGCCCGGGAATTCACCCCTCCACTTT.

V usage is TRBV18 and J usage is TRBJ2-3, with 10 bases aligning to TRBD2. CDR1 is KGHSH, CDR2 LQKENI, per germline. The trim removed 0 bases at V and 2 bases at J, leaving 8 bases unmatched. The CDR3 runs 18 residues. DNA of the CDR3: TGTGCCAGCTCACCACCGGCTAGCGGGGGTGGGTCCACAGATACGCAGTATTTT. It encodes CASSPPASGGGSTDTQYF.

The chain recombines TRBV28 with TRBJ1-4; TRBD1 matches 9 bases. V trimming: 4 bases; J trimming: 4 bases; junction bases outside the gene matches: 4. The CDR3 totals 15 residues. Germline V gene data show CDR1 as MDHEN and CDR2 as SYDVKM. DNA of the CDR3: TGTGCCAGCAGTTCTACAGGGGGCTTTAATGAAAAACTGTTTTTT. Protein product: CASSSTGGFNEKLFF. The full variable domain, its missing parts supplied by reference TRBV28 and TRBJ1-4, is DVKVTQSSRYLVKRTGEKVFLECVQDMDHENMFWYRQDPGLGLRLIYFSYDVKMKEKGDIPEGYSVSREKKERFSLILESASTNQTSMYLCASSSTGGFNEKLFFGSGTQLSVL.

This chain connects TRBV7-9 to TRBJ1-1; perhaps TRBD1 as D (5 bases). Trimming pared 0 bases from V and 1 base from J, leaving 9 bases between. Per germline, CDR1 SEHNR and CDR2 FQNEAQ (reference sequence). The CDR3 runs 15 residues. CDR3 amino acids: CASSLADTRNTEAFF. The CDR3, as DNA: TGTGCCAGCAGCTTAGCGGACACTCGGAACACTGAAGCTTTCTTT. Filled out from reference TRBV7-9 and TRBJ1-1, the complete variable domain reads DTGVSQNPRHKITKRGQNVTFRCDPISEHNRLYWYRQTLGQGPEFLTYFQNEAQLEKSRLLSDRFSAERPKGSFSTLEIQRTEQGDSAMYLCASSLADTRNTEAFFGQGTRLTVV.

The CDR3 nucleotides read TGTGCCAGCAGCGCCGGGACAGGCGAGGGCTATGGCTACACCTTC. Protein product: CASSAGTGEGYGYTF. The chain uses TRBV5-5 and TRBJ1-2, with 8 nucleotides matching TRBD1. CDR3 length: 15 amino acids. Germline loops: CDR1 SGHKS, CDR2 YYEKEE (reference sequence). V was pared by 4 bases and J by 4 bases, with 9 bases of the junction left unmatched.